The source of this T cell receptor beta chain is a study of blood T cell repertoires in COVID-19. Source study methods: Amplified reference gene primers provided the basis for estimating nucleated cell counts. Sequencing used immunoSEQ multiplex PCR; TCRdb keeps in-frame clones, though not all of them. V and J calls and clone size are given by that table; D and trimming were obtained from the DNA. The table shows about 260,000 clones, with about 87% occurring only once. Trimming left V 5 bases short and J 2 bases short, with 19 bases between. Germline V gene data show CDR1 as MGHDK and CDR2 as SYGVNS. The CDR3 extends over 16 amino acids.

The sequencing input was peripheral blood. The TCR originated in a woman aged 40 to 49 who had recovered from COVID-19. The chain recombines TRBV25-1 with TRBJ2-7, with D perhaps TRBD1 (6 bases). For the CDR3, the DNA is TGTGCCAGCAGTACCGCGAGGGGGTCAAGACCCTACGAGCAGTACTTC. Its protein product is CASSTARGSRPYEQYF.